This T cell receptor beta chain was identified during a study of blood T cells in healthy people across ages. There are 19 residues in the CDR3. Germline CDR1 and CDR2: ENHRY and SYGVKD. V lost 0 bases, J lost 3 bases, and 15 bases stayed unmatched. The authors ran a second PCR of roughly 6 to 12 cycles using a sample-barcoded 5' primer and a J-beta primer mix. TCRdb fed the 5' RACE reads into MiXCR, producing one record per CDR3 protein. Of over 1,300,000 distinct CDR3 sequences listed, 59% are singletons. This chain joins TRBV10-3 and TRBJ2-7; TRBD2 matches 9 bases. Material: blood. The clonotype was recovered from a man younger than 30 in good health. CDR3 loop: CAISESTLHSGRVGYEQYF. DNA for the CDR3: TGTGCCATCAGTGAGTCGACCTTGCATAGCGGGAGAGTAGGCTACGAGCAGTACTTC.